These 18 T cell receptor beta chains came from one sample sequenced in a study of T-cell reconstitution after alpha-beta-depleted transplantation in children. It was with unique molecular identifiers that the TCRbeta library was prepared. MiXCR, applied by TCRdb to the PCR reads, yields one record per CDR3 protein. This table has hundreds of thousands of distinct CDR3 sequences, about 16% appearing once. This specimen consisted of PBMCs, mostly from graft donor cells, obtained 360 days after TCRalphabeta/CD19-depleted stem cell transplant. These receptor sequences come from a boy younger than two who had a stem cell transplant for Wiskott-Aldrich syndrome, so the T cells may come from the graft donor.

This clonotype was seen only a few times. The CDR3 DNA follows: TGTGCCAGCAGTGTCGGGGGACAGAGGTCCTACGAGCAGTACTTC. Protein sequence: CASSVGGQRSYEQYF. The genes are TRBV6-1 and TRBJ2-7; D might be TRBD1 (7 bases). Germline loops: CDR1 MNHNS, CDR2 SASEGT. This CDR3 has 15 residues. V shed 4 bases and J shed 1 base, with 14 bases lying between them.

The CDR3 DNA reads as TGCGCCAGCAGCTTGCTGGGTTCCGGTGAAAAACTGTTTTTT. As protein: CASSLLGSGEKLFF. This chain uses TRBV5-1 with TRBJ1-4; D not certain. The V gene's germline CDR1 is SGHRS and CDR2 YFSETQ. V lost 1 base and J 7 bases, leaving 11 bases between the germline ends. The length of the CDR3 is 14 residues.

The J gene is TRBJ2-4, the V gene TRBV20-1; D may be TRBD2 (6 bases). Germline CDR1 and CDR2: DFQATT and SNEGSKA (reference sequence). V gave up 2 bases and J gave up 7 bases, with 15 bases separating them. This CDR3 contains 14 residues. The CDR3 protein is CSARPGPRGNIQYF. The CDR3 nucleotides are TGCAGTGCTAGACCTGGACCGCGGGGCAACATTCAGTACTTC.

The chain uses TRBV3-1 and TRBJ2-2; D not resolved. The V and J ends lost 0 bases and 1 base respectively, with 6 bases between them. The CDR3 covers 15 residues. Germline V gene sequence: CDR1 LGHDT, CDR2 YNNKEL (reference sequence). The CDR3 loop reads CASSQDTWNTGELFF. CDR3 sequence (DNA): TGTGCCAGCAGCCAAGATACTTGGAACACCGGGGAGCTGTTTTTT.

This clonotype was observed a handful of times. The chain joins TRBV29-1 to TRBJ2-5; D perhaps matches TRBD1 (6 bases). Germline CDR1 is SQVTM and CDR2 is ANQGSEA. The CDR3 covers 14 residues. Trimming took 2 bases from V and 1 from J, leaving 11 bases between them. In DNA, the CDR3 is TGCAGCGTTGAATCCAGGGGCAGCCAAGAGACCCAGTACTTC. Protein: CSVESRGSQETQYF.

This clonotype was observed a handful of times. CDR3: CASRETGLVGYTF. The CDR3 coding sequence is TGTGCCAGCAGAGAAACAGGGCTGGTTGGCTACACCTTC. The gene calls are TRBV12-3 or TRBV12-4 and TRBJ1-2; possible D gene TRBD1, 6 bases. This CDR3 is built from 13 residues. Trimming removed 6 bases at V and 7 bases at J, with 15 bases between.

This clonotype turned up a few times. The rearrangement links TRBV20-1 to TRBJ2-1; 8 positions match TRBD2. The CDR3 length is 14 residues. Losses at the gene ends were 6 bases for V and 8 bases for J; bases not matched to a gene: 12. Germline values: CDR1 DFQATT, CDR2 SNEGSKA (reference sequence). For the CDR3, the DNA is TGCAGTGCCCTAGCTGCCAGCGGGAGTTATGAGCAGTTCTTC. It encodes CSALAASGSYEQFF.

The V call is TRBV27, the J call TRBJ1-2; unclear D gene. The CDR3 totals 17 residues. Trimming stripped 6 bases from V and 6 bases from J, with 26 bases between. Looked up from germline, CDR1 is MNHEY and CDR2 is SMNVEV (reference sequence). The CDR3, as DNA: TGTGCCAGCAGGCCCTATTTGGTTGGGTTGGGGTTTGATGGCTACACCTTC. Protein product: CASRPYLVGLGFDGYTF.

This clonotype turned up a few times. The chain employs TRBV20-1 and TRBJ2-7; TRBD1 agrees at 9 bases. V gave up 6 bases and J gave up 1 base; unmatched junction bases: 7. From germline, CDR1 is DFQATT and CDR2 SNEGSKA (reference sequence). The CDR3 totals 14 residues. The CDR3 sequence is CSAIDRGKSYEQYF. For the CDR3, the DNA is TGCAGTGCCATTGACAGGGGGAAGTCCTACGAGCAGTACTTC.

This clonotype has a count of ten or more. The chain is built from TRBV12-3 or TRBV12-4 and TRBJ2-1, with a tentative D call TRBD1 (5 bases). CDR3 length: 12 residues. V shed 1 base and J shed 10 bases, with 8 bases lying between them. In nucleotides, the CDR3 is TGTGCCAGCAGTTTAGGGGCAGGGGAGCAGTTCTTC. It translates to CASSLGAGEQFF.

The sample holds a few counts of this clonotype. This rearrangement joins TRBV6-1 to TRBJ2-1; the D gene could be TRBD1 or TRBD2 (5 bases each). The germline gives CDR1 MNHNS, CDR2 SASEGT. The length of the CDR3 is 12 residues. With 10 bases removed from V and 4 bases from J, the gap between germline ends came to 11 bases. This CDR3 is CATIGEYNEQFF. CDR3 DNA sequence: TGTGCCACCATAGGGGAGTACAATGAGCAGTTCTTC.

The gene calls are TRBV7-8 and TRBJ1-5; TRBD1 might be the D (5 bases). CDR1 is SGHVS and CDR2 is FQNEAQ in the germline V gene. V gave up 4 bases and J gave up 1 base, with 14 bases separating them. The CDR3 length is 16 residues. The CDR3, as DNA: TGTGCCAGCAGCTCCCGGGACTCTGGGAGCAATCAGCCCCAGCATTTT. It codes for CASSSRDSGSNQPQHF.

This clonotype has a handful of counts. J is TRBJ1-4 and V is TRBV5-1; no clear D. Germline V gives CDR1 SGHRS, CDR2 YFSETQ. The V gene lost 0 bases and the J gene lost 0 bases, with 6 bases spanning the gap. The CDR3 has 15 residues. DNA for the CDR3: TGCGCCAGCAGCTTGGACGGAACAACTAATGAAAAACTGTTTTTT. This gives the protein CASSLDGTTNEKLFF.

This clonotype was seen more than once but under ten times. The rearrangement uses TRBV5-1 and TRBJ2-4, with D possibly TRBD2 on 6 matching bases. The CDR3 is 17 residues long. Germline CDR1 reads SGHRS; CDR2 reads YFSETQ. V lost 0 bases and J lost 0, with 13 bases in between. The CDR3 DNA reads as TGCGCCAGCAGCTTGGGGACGGGGGTTATAGCCAAAAACATTCAGTACTTC. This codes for CASSLGTGVIAKNIQYF. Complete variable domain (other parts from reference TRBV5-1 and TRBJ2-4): KAGVTQTPRYLIKTRGQQVTLSCSPISGHRSVSWYQQTPGQGLQFLFEYFSETQRNKGNFPGRFSGRQFSNSRSEMNVSTLELGDSALYLCASSLGTGVIAKNIQYFGAGTRLSVL.

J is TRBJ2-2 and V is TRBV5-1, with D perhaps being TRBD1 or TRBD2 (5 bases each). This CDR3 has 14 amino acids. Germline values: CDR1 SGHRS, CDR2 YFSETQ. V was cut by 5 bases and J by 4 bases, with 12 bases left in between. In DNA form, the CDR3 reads TGCGCCAGCAGAGGGACCCAGGGCACCGGGGAGCTGTTTTTT. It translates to CASRGTQGTGELFF. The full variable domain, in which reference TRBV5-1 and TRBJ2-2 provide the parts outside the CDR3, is KAGVTQTPRYLIKTRGQQVTLSCSPISGHRSVSWYQQTPGQGLQFLFEYFSETQRNKGNFPGRFSGRQFSNSRSEMNVSTLELGDSALYLCASRGTQGTGELFFGEGSRLTVL.

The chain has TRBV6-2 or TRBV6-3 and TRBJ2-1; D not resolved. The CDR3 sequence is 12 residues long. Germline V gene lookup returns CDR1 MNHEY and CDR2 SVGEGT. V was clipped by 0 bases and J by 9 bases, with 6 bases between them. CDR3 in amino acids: CASSYSNGEQFF. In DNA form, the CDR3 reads TGTGCCAGCAGTTACTCGAATGGTGAGCAGTTCTTC.

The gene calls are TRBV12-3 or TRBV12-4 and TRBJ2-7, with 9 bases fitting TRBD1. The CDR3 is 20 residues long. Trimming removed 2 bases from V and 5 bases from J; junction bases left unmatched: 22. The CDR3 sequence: CASSLSFPNPAGDREDEQYF. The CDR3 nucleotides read TGTGCCAGCAGTTTATCCTTCCCGAACCCGGCCGGGGACAGGGAGGACGAGCAGTACTTC.

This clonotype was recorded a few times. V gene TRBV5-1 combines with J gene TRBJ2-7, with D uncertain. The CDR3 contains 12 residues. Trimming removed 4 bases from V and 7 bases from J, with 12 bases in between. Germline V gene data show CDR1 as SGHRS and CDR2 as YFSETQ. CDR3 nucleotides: TGCGCCAGCAGCCGAAGTGGACGGGAGCAGTACTTC. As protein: CASSRSGREQYF.